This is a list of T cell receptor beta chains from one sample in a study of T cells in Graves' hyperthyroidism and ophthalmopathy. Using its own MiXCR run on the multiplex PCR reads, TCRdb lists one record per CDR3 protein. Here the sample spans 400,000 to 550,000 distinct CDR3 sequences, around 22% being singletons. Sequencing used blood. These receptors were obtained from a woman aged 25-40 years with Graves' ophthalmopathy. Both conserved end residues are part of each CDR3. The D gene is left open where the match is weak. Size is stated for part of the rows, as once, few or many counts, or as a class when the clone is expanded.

TGTGCCACCAGCAATCCGGGCCCACGGCCCTACGAGCAGTACTTC | CATSNPGPRPYEQYF | TRBJ2-7 | TRBV15 | NA | NA
TGTGCCAGCAGCTTAGTGTGGGGGGTACGGTCCTACGAGCAGTACTTC | CASSLVWGVRSYEQYF | TRBJ2-7 | TRBV11-1 | many | NA
TGTGCCAGCAGCCCCGGTGAGGGGGAGCTGTTTTTT | CASSPGEGELFF | TRBJ2-2 | TRBV7-3 | few | NA
TGTGCCAGCAGTAGTCGAATGACCAGGGGGCTCTTATTTAGCGAGCAGTACTTC | CASSSRMTRGLLFSEQYF | TRBJ2-7 | TRBV28 | many | TRBD1
TGTGCCTGGAGTGTAGGGGCAGGCAATCAGCCCCAGCATTTT | CAWSVGAGNQPQHF | TRBJ1-5 | TRBV30 | few | NA
TGTGCCAGCAGCCAAGGAACCAGGGGCGAGCAGTACTTC | CASSQGTRGEQYF | TRBJ2-7 | TRBV3-1 | NA | NA
TGTGCCAGTAGCGGGACAGCTAGCAATCAGCCCCAGCATTTT | CASSGTASNQPQHF | TRBJ1-5 | TRBV19 | many | TRBD1
TGTGCCACCAGTGACCCCGGGACAGTGGACGAGCAGTACTTC | CATSDPGTVDEQYF | TRBJ2-7 | TRBV24-1 | NA | TRBD1
TGTGCCAGCGCCCGAGACAGGGTTTTTGGCTACACCTTC | CASARDRVFGYTF | TRBJ1-2 | TRBV6-1 | many | TRBD1
TGTGCCAGCAGCTTACAGACAGGGGGCTACTATGGCTACACCTTC | CASSLQTGGYYGYTF | TRBJ1-2 | TRBV7-8 | many | TRBD1
TGTGCCAGCAGTCCTGGATCTGGGAGGACCCAGTACTTC | CASSPGSGRTQYF | TRBJ2-5 | TRBV28 | NA | NA
TGTGCCATCAGTGAGGGTTTGACAGGGGCTGAAGCTTTCTTT | CAISEGLTGAEAFF | TRBJ1-1 | TRBV10-3 | many | TRBD1
TGTGCCAGCAGTTTAAGATACGTAGACACTGAAGCTTTCTTT | CASSLRYVDTEAFF | TRBJ1-1 | TRBV12-3/TRBV12-4 | many | NA
TGTGCCAGTAGTCCAGCGTCGGGGGGCTACGAGCAGTACTTC | CASSPASGGYEQYF | TRBJ2-7 | TRBV19 | many | TRBD2
TGCGCCAGCAGCCCTGTTCCTAGCGGGTTCTACGAGCAGTACTTC | CASSPVPSGFYEQYF | TRBJ2-7 | TRBV4-3 | few | TRBD2
TGTGCTAGCGATTACGAGCAGTACTTC | CASDYEQYF | TRBJ2-7 | TRBV12-5 | many | NA
TGTGCCAGCAGGATGCGGGGAGGAGTAAGATCCTACGAGCAGTACTTC | CASRMRGGVRSYEQYF | TRBJ2-7 | TRBV2 | NA | NA
TGTGCCAGCAGCCCCCTAGCGGGGGGGCTCGATGAGCAGTACTTC | CASSPLAGGLDEQYF | TRBJ2-7 | TRBV7-9 | many | TRBD2
TGTGCCACCAGCCGGGACAGGTCAGAGACCAAGTACTTC | CATSRDRSETKYF | TRBJ2-5 | TRBV15 | many | TRBD1
TGTGCCAGCAGTTTCGGGCAGCCTAATTCACCCCTCCACTTT | CASSFGQPNSPLHF | TRBJ1-6 | TRBV12-3/TRBV12-4 | many | NA
TGCAGCGTCCGACAGGGCGGGAGTCAGCCCCAGCATTTT | CSVRQGGSQPQHF | TRBJ1-5 | TRBV29-1 | many | TRBD1
TGTGCCAGCAGCTCCGGGTCTTTGGGCACCGGGGAGCTGTTTTTT | CASSSGSLGTGELFF | TRBJ2-2 | TRBV7-3 | NA | NA
TGTGCCAGCAGTTACTCTGGCGACTCAGGGTGGGAGACCCAGTACTTC | CASSYSGDSGWETQYF | TRBJ2-5 | TRBV6-2/TRBV6-3 | NA | NA
TGTGCCAGCAGTTACTCGATAAGGGAGGTGAACACTGAAGCTTTCTTT | CASSYSIREVNTEAFF | TRBJ1-1 | TRBV6-2/TRBV6-3 | NA | NA
TGCAGTGCCCTGGAGGGACAACCGAAAGGAGAGACCCAGTACTTC | CSALEGQPKGETQYF | TRBJ2-5 | TRBV20-1 | NA | NA
TGTGCCAGCAGCTTGGTGGGGGCGGTTGAAGCTTTCTTT | CASSLVGAVEAFF | TRBJ1-1 | TRBV5-4 | NA | NA
TGTGCCAGCAGCGCGGGACAGCAATCGTACGAGCAGTACTTC | CASSAGQQSYEQYF | TRBJ2-7 | TRBV9 | many | TRBD1
TGTGCCTGGGACATCATCCAGGGTGGCTACACCTTC | CAWDIIQGGYTF | TRBJ1-2 | TRBV30 | many | NA
TGTGCCAGCAGTTACGTGCCAGCGGGGACCGGGGAGCTGTTTTTT | CASSYVPAGTGELFF | TRBJ2-2 | TRBV6-2/TRBV6-3 | many | TRBD2
TGTGCCAGCAGCACCCCACAGGGGGCGCAGTACGGCTACACCTTC | CASSTPQGAQYGYTF | TRBJ1-2 | TRBV11-2 | many | TRBD1
TGTGCCAGCAGTCTCCTGGGGGGCGGGGCAGAGACCCAGTACTTC | CASSLLGGGAETQYF | TRBJ2-5 | TRBV12-3/TRBV12-4 | NA | NA
TGTGCCAGCACGGCCGACAGAAACACCGGGGAGCTGTTTTTT | CASTADRNTGELFF | TRBJ2-2 | TRBV7-9 | NA | NA
TGTGCCAGCAGTTACACCGAGGGACAACCCGAAGCTTTCTTT | CASSYTEGQPEAFF | TRBJ1-1 | TRBV6-5 | many | NA
TGTGCCAGCAGTTACGGGAGCGGGGGGGCCGGGGAGCTGTTTTTT | CASSYGSGGAGELFF | TRBJ2-2 | TRBV6-5 | NA | TRBD2
TGTGCCAGCAGCGTAGGAGGGGTCGGCAATCAGCCCCAGCATTTT | CASSVGGVGNQPQHF | TRBJ1-5 | TRBV9 | NA | NA
TGTGCCAGCAGCTTAGCCAGCGGGAGACCTGAGCAGTACTTC | CASSLASGRPEQYF | TRBJ2-7 | TRBV11-2 | few | TRBD2
TGTGCCAGCAGCGTTGCTGGGGCCAACGTCCTGACTTTC | CASSVAGANVLTF | TRBJ2-6 | TRBV9 | many | NA
TGTGCCACCAGTGATCACAGGGAGGGGAGCTACGAGCAGTACTTC | CATSDHREGSYEQYF | TRBJ2-7 | TRBV24-1 | many | NA
TGTGCTAGTGGTTTCTCCGGGACGACAGGAAACACCATATATTTT | CASGFSGTTGNTIYF | TRBJ1-3 | TRBV12-5 | NA | NA
TGCGGTGCTAGAGCCCCACCCGGCTACACCTTC | CGARAPPGYTF | TRBJ1-2 | TRBV20-1 | NA | NA
TGTGCCAGCAGTGATGCCAAACTAGCGGGGGTTAGCACAGATACGCAGTATTTT | CASSDAKLAGVSTDTQYF | TRBJ2-3 | TRBV2 | few | TRBD2
TGTGCCAGTAGTGGACTCAGGGTCTATGGCTACACCTTC | CASSGLRVYGYTF | TRBJ1-2 | TRBV19 | NA | NA
TGTGCCAGCAATGAGGAGGCCAAAAACATTCAGTACTTC | CASNEEAKNIQYF | TRBJ2-4 | TRBV28 | many | NA
TGTGCCGGTAGTCCCGGGACAAGAACTCAGCCCCAGCATTTT | CAGSPGTRTQPQHF | TRBJ1-5 | TRBV2 | NA | NA
TGTGCCAGCAGCCGATCCCCCGACCCGGGGCCAGGAAACACCATATATTTT | CASSRSPDPGPGNTIYF | TRBJ1-3 | TRBV27 | many | NA
TGTGCCAGCAGCCGAGGTACGGGACAGTCCTATGGCTACACCTTC | CASSRGTGQSYGYTF | TRBJ1-2 | TRBV5-6 | many | TRBD1